The T cell receptor beta chain under discussion was sequenced for a study of T cell changes during pregnancy in multiple sclerosis. Sequencing used immunoSEQ multiplex PCR; TCRdb keeps in-frame clones, though not all of them. Here the sample spans tens of thousands of clones, about 92% being singletons. Germline CDR1 reads SSHAT; CDR2 reads FNYEAQ (reference sequence). V shed 0 bases and J 1 base; nucleotides not matched to a gene: 5. The CDR3 covers 17 residues. The chain couples TRBV7-7 to TRBJ2-1; 8 nucleotides match TRBD2. The sequencing here drew on CD4+ T cells from peripheral blood mononuclear cells, taken in the third trimester of pregnancy. The receptor comes from a female donor with multiple sclerosis, enrolled in a pregnancy study. The CDR3 sequence is CASSLAPGLASYNEQFF. CDR3 DNA sequence: TGTGCCAGCAGCTTAGCTCCTGGACTAGCTTCCTACAATGAGCAGTTCTTC. The variable domain in full, with the rest retrieved from reference TRBV7-7 and TRBJ2-1, is GAGVSQSPRYKVTKRGQDVTLRCDPISSHATLYWYQQALGQGPEFLTYFNYEAQPDKSGLPSDRFSAERPEGSISTLTIQRTEQRDSAMYRCASSLAPGLASYNEQFFGPGTRLTVL.